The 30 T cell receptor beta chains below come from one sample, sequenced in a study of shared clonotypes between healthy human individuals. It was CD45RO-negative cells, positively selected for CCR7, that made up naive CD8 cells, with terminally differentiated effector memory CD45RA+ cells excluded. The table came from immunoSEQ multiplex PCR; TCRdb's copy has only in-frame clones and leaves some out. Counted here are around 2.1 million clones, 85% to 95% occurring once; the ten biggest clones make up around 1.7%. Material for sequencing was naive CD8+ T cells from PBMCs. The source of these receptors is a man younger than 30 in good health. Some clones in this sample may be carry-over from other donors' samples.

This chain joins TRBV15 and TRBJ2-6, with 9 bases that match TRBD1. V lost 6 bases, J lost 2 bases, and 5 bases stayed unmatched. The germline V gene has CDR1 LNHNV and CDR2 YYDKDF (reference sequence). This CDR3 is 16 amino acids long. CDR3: CATRGDRVAGANVLTF. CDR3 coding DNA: TGTGCCACCAGGGGGGACAGGGTAGCTGGGGCCAACGTCCTGACTTTC.

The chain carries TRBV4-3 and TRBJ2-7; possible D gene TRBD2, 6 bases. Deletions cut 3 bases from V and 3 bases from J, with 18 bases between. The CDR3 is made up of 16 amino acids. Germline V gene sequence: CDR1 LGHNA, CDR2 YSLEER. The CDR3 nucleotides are TGCGCCAGCAGCCAGGGGACGGGACTCCGGGGCTACGAGCAGTACTTC. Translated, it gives CASSQGTGLRGYEQYF.

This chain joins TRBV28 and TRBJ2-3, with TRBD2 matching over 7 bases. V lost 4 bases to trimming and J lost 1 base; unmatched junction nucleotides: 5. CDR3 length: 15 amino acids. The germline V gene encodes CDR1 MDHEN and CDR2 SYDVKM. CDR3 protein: CASSSAGVGTDTQYF. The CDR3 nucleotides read TGTGCCAGCAGTTCGGCGGGAGTGGGCACAGATACGCAGTATTTT.

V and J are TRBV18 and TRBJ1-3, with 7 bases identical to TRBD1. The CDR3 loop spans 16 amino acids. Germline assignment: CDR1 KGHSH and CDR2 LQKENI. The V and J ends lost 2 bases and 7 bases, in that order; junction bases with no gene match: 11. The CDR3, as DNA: TGTGCCAGCTCACCAAGGGACAGAAGGCCGCTCAACACCATATATTTT. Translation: CASSPRDRRPLNTIYF.

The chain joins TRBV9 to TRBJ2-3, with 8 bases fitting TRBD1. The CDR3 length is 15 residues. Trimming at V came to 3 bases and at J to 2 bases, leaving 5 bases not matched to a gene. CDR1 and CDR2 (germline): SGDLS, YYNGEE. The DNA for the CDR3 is TGTGCCAGCAGCGGACCGGGACAGGACACAGATACGCAGTATTTT. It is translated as CASSGPGQDTDTQYF. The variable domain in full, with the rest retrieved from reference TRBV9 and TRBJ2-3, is DSGVTQTPKHLITATGQRVTLRCSPRSGDLSVYWYQQSLDQGLQFLIQYYNGEERAKGNILERFSAQQFPDLHSELNLSSLELGDSALYFCASSGPGQDTDTQYFGPGTRLTVL.

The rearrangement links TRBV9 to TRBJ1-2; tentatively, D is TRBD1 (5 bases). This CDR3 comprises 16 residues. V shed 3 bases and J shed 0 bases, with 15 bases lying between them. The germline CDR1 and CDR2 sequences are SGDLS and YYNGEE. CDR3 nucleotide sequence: TGTGCCAGCAGCGGACCCCCGAGGGGAGCTAACTATGGCTACACCTTC. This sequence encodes CASSGPPRGANYGYTF.

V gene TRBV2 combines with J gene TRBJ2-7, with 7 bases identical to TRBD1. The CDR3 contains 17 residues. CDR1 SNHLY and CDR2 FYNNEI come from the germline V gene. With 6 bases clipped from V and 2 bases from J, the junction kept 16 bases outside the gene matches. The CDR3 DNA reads TGTGCCAGCAGGGTAGAAAAGGGGGCCCCGCCAACCTACGAGCAGTACTTC. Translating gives CASRVEKGAPPTYEQYF.

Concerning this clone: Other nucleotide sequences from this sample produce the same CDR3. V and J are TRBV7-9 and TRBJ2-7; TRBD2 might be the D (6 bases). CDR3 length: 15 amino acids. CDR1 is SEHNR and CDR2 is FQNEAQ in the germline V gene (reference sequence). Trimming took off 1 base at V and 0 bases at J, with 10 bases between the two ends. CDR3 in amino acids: CASSLVVGSSYEQYF. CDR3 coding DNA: TGTGCCAGCAGCTTAGTTGTCGGGAGCTCCTACGAGCAGTACTTC.

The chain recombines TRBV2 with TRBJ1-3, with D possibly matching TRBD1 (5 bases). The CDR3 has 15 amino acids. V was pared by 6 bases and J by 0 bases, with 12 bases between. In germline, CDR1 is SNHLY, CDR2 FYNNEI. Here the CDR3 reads CASSGAVSSGNTIYF. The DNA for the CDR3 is TGTGCCAGCAGCGGGGCTGTTAGCTCTGGAAACACCATATATTTT.

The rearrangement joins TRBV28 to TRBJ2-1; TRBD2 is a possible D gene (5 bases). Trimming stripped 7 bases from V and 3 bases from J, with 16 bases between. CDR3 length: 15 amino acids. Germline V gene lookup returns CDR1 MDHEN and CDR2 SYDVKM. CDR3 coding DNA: TGTGCCAGCAAAGCCCCGGACTCCAGCTACAATGAGCAGTTCTTC. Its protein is CASKAPDSSYNEQFF.

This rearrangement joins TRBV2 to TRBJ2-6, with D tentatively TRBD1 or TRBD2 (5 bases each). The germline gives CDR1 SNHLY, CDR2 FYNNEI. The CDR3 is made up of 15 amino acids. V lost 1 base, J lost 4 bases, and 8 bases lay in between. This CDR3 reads CASSEVGVGANVLTF. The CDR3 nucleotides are TGTGCCAGCAGTGAAGTGGGGGTCGGGGCCAACGTCCTGACTTTC. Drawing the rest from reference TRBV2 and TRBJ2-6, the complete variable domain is EPEVTQTPSHQVTQMGQEVILRCVPISNHLYFYWYRQILGQKVEFLVSFYNNEISEKSEIFDDQFSVERPDGSNFTLKIRSTKLEDSAMYFCASSEVGVGANVLTFGAGSRLTVL.

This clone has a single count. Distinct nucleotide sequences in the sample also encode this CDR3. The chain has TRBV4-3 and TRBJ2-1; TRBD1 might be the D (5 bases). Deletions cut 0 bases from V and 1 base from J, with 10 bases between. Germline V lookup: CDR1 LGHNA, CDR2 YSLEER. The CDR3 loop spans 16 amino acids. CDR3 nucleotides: TGCGCCAGCAGCCAAGACGGAGACAGTTCCTACAATGAGCAGTTCTTC. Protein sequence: CASSQDGDSSYNEQFF.

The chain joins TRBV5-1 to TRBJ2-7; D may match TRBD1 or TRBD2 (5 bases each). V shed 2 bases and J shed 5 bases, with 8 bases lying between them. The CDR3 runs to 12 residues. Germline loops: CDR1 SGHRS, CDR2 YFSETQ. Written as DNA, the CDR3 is TGCGCCAGCAGCTTTATGGGGGACGAGCAGTACTTC. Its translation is CASSFMGDEQYF.

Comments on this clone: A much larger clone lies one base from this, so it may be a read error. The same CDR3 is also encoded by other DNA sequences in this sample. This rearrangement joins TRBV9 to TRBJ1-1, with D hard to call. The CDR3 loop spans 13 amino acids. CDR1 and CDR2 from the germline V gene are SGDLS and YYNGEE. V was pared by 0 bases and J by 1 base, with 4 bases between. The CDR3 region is CASSVVQNTEAFF. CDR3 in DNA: TGTGCCAGCAGCGTAGTACAGAACACTGAAGCTTTCTTT. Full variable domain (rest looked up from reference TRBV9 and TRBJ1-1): DSGVTQTPKHLITATGQRVTLRCSPRSGDLSVYWYQQSLDQGLQFLIQYYNGEERAKGNILERFSAQQFPDLHSELNLSSLELGDSALYFCASSVVQNTEAFFGQGTRLTVV.

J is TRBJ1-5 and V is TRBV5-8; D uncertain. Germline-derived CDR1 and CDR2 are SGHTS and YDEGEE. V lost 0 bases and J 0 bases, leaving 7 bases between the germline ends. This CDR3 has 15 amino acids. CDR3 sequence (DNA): TGTGCCAGCAGCTTGGCCCCCTATAGCAATCAGCCCCAGCATTTT. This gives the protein CASSLAPYSNQPQHF.

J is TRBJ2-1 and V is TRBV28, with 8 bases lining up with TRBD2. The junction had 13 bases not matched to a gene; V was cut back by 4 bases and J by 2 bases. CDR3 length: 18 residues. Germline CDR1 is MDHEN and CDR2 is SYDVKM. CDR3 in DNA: TGTGCCAGCAGTTCCTCCCTACTAGCGGAGATCACCTACAATGAGCAGTTCTTC. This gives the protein CASSSSLLAEITYNEQFF. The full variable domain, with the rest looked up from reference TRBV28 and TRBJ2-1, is DVKVTQSSRYLVKRTGEKVFLECVQDMDHENMFWYRQDPGLGLRLIYFSYDVKMKEKGDIPEGYSVSREKKERFSLILESASTNQTSMYLCASSSSLLAEITYNEQFFGPGTRLTVL.

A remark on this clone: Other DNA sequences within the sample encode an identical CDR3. The CDR3 nucleotides are TGTGCCAGCAGCCCGGGACAGAACACTGAAGCTTTCTTT. This codes for CASSPGQNTEAFF. The genes are TRBV7-7 and TRBJ1-1, with D possibly matching TRBD1 (6 bases). Trimming removed 5 bases from V and 1 base from J, with 8 bases in between. In germline, CDR1 is SSHAT, CDR2 FNYEAQ (reference sequence). This CDR3 has 13 residues.

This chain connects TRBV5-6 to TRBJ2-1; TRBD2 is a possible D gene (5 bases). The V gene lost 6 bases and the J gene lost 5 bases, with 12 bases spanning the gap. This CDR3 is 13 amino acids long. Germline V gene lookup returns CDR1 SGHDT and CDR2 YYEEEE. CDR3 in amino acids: CASTNWRNNEQFF. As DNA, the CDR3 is TGTGCCAGCACCAATTGGAGGAACAATGAGCAGTTCTTC.

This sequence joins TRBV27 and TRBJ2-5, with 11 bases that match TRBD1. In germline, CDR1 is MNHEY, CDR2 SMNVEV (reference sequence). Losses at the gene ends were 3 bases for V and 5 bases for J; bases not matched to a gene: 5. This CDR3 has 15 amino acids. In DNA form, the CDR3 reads TGTGCCAGCAGTTTTCGGACAGGGGGCAAGGAGACCCAGTACTTC. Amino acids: CASSFRTGGKETQYF.

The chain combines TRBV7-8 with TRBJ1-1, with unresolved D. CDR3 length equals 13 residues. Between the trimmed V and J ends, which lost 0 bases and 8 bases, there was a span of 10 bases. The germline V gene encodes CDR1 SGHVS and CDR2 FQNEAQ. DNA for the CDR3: TGTGCCAGCAGCTTAGCCCTCGGGCCCGAAGCTTTCTTT. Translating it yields CASSLALGPEAFF. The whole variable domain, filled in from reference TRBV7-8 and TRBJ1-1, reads GAGVSQSPRYKVAKRGQDVALRCDPISGHVSLFWYQQALGQGPEFLTYFQNEAQLDKSGLPSDRFFAERPEGSVSTLKIQRTQQEDSAVYLCASSLALGPEAFFGQGTRLTVV.

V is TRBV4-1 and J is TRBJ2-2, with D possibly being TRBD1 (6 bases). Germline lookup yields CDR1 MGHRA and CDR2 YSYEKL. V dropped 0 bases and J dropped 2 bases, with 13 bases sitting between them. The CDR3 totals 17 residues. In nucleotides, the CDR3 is TGCGCCAGCAGCCAAGACCCGGCACAGGGAAACACCGGGGAGCTGTTTTTT. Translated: CASSQDPAQGNTGELFF.

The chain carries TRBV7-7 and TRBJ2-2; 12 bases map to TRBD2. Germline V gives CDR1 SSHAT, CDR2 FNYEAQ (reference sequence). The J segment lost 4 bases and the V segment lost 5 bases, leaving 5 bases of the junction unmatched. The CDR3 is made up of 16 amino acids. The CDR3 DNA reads TGTGCCAGCAGCCCGATACTAGCGGGGGGCACCGGGGAGCTGTTTTTT. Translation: CASSPILAGGTGELFF.

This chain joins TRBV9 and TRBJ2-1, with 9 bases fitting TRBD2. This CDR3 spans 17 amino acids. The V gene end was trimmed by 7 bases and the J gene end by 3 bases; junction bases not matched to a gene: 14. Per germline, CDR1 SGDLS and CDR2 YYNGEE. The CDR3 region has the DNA TGTGCCAGCGGCTCACCCCTAGCGGGACCCCTCTACAATGAGCAGTTCTTC. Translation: CASGSPLAGPLYNEQFF.

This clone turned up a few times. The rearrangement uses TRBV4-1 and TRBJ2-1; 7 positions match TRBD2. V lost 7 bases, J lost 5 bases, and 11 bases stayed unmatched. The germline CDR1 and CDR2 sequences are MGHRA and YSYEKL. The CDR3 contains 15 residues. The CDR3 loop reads CASTALLAGHNEQFF. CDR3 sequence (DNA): TGCGCCAGCACTGCTCTTTTAGCGGGTCACAATGAGCAGTTCTTC.

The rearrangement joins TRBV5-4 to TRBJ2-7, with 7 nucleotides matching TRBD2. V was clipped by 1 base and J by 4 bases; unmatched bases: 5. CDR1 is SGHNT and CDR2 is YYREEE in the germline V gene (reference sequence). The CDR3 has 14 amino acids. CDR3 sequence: CASSLPGGRYEQYF. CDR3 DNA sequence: TGTGCCAGCAGCTTGCCGGGGGGTCGGTACGAGCAGTACTTC.

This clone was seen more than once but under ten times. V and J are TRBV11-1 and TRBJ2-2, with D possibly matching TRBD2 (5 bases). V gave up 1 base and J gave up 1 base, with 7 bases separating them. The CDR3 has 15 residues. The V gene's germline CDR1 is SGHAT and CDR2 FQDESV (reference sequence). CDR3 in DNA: TGTGCCAGCAGCTTAGAGCGGATGAACACCGGGGAGCTGTTTTTT. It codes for CASSLERMNTGELFF.

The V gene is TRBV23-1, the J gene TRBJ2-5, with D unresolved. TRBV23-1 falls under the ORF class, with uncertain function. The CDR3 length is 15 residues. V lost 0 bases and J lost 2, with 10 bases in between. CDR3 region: CASSQSHRAQETQYF. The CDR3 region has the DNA TGCGCCAGCAGTCAATCCCACCGGGCGCAAGAGACCCAGTACTTC.

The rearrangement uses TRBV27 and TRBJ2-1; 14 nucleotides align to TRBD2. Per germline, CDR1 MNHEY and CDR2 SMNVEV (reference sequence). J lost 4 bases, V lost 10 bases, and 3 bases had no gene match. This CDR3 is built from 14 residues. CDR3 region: CATRTSGGYNEQFF. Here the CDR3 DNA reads TGTGCCACCAGGACTAGCGGGGGGTACAATGAGCAGTTCTTC.

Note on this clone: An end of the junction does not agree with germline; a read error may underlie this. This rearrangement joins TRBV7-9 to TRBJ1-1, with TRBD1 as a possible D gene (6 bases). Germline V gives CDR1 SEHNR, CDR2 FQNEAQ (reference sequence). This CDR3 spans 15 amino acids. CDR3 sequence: CANSPVRGQNTEAFF. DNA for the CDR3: TGTGCCAACAGCCCCGTTAGGGGACAGAACACTGAAGCTTTCTTT.

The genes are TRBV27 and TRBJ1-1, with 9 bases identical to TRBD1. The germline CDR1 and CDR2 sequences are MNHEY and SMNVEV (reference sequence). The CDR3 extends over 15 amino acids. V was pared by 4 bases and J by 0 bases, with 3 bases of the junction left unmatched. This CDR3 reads CASSSGTGLNTEAFF. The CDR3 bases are TGTGCCAGCAGTTCCGGGACAGGGTTGAACACTGAAGCTTTCTTT.